The 27 T cell receptor beta chains presented below share a single source sample, sequenced in a study of cytomegalovirus exposure and HLA in healthy donors. PCR used 60 Vbeta primers and 13 Jbeta primers. Assay used: immunoSEQ multiplex PCR; TCRdb lists only in-frame clones, some missing. The sample lists roughly 170,000 clones, 80% occurring once. Sequencing was done on a sample of PBMCs. Receptors were obtained from a man under 40 in good health and CMV-seropositive.

The rearrangement links TRBV2 to TRBJ2-2; D uncertain. The V gene's germline CDR1 is SNHLY and CDR2 FYNNEI. This CDR3 has 16 amino acids. With 2 bases removed from V and 0 bases from J, the gap between germline ends came to 10 bases. The CDR3: CASSESGRANTGELFF. Here the CDR3 DNA reads TGTGCCAGCAGTGAATCTGGTCGAGCGAACACCGGGGAGCTGTTTTTT.

For this clone: The sample has other DNA sequences that encode this CDR3 too. V is TRBV18 and J is TRBJ2-5; the D is unclear. The ends were cut back, 2 bases at V and 3 bases at J, with 7 bases in the middle. The CDR3 has 13 amino acids. CDR1 KGHSH and CDR2 LQKENI come from the germline V gene. The CDR3 here is CASSPGQKETQYF. The CDR3 region has the DNA TGTGCCAGCTCACCAGGGCAGAAAGAGACCCAGTACTTC.

J is TRBJ1-2 and V is TRBV11-3; a weak D match, TRBD1 (6 bases). Trimming cost V 3 bases and J 8 bases, with 16 bases left between them. Looked up from germline, CDR1 is SGHNT and CDR2 is YENEEA. The CDR3 contains 14 residues. The CDR3 region has the DNA TGTGCCAGCAGCTTCCATAGACAGGCTACCGGCTACACCTTC. It translates to CASSFHRQATGYTF.

The J gene is TRBJ2-1, the V gene TRBV4-1; unclear D gene. The germline V and J ends were trimmed by 0 bases and 8 bases, with 5 bases remaining between them. Germline CDR1 is MGHRA and CDR2 is YSYEKL. The CDR3 runs 12 residues. The CDR3 spells CASSQDMYEQFF. DNA of the CDR3: TGCGCCAGCAGCCAAGATATGTATGAGCAGTTCTTC.

The genes are TRBV5-1 and TRBJ1-1; 8 bases fit TRBD1. Germline values: CDR1 SGHRS, CDR2 YFSETQ. J was trimmed by 2 bases and V by 0 bases; bases with no gene match: 6. The CDR3 consists of 16 residues. The CDR3 loop reads CASSLGTGMTNTEAFF. CDR3 nucleotide sequence: TGCGCCAGCAGCTTGGGGACAGGGATGACAAACACTGAAGCTTTCTTT.

In its sample, this clone was seen once. This chain connects TRBV5-1 to TRBJ1-1; 8 bases fit TRBD1. This CDR3 region has 17 residues. Germline loops: CDR1 SGHRS, CDR2 YFSETQ. V dropped 0 bases and J dropped 0; count of bases not matched to a gene: 7. Here the CDR3 reads CASSLGRQGLMNTEAFF. The CDR3 bases are TGCGCCAGCAGCTTGGGGAGACAGGGGTTGATGAACACTGAAGCTTTCTTT.

The V gene is TRBV5-4, the J gene TRBJ1-1; TRBD1 matches 9 bases. The germline gives CDR1 SGHNT, CDR2 YYREEE (reference sequence). This CDR3 is built from 16 residues. The V and J ends lost 3 bases and 0 bases, in that order; junction bases with no gene match: 6. The CDR3 here is CASSSPHRGLNTEAFF. The CDR3 DNA reads TGTGCCAGCAGCTCCCCCCACAGGGGGCTGAACACTGAAGCTTTCTTT. The variable domain in full, with the rest retrieved from reference TRBV5-4 and TRBJ1-1, is ETGVTQSPTHLIKTRGQQVTLRCSSQSGHNTVSWYQQALGQGPQFIFQYYREEENGRGNFPPRFSGLQFPNYSSELNVNALELDDSALYLCASSSPHRGLNTEAFFGQGTRLTVV.

The rearrangement uses TRBV9 and TRBJ2-3, with 7 bases aligning to TRBD1. The CDR3 runs to 16 residues. Germline V gene lookup returns CDR1 SGDLS and CDR2 YYNGEE. Trimming removed 0 bases from V and 6 bases from J; junction bases left unmatched: 10. CDR3 sequence reads: CASSVAPGQEPDTQYF. For the CDR3, the DNA is TGTGCCAGCAGCGTAGCCCCCGGACAGGAGCCGGATACGCAGTATTTT.

The chain joins TRBV5-1 to TRBJ2-2; 8 bases fit TRBD1. CDR3 length: 17 residues. After removal of 0 bases from V and 5 bases from J, the junction contained 9 bases not matched to a gene. Germline V gene sequence: CDR1 SGHRS, CDR2 YFSETQ. CDR3 nucleotide sequence: TGCGCCAGCAGCTTGGGGGGCGGACAGGGACGGACCGGGGAGCTGTTTTTT. This gives the protein CASSLGGGQGRTGELFF. The variable domain in full, completed from reference TRBV5-1 and TRBJ2-2, reads KAGVTQTPRYLIKTRGQQVTLSCSPISGHRSVSWYQQTPGQGLQFLFEYFSETQRNKGNFPGRFSGRQFSNSRSEMNVSTLELGDSALYLCASSLGGGQGRTGELFFGEGSRLTVL.

This clone appeared a single time. The chain joins TRBV14 to TRBJ2-1; 12 bases agree with TRBD2. The CDR3 totals 17 residues. Germline V CDR1 and CDR2: SGHDN, FVKESK. V lost 0 bases to trimming and J lost 4 bases; unmatched junction nucleotides: 4. CDR3 protein: CASSQDSGLAGYNEQFF. As DNA, the CDR3 is TGTGCCAGCAGCCAAGACTCTGGACTAGCGGGGTACAATGAGCAGTTCTTC.

This clone has more than one count but fewer than ten. The DNA for the CDR3 is TGTGCCAGCAGCTCGGAGGGGACTGGGGCCAACGTCCTGACTTTC. Translating it yields CASSSEGTGANVLTF. The J gene is TRBJ2-6, the V gene TRBV5-6; D perhaps matches TRBD2 (6 bases). The germline CDR1 and CDR2 sequences are SGHDT and YYEEEE. CDR3 length: 15 residues. V lost 3 bases, J lost 2 bases, and 9 bases lay in between.

J is TRBJ1-1 and V is TRBV2; D remains unclear. Trimming took off 8 bases at V and 0 bases at J, with 7 bases between the two ends. CDR1 and CDR2 (germline): SNHLY, FYNNEI. The CDR3 consists of 12 residues. Written as DNA, the CDR3 is TGTGCCAGCGGCCCACTGAACACTGAAGCTTTCTTT. Residues: CASGPLNTEAFF.

The DNA for the CDR3 is TGTGCCAGCAGCTTACCGCCTCGGGACAAGAACACTGAAGCTTTCTTT. Amino acids: CASSLPPRDKNTEAFF. The chain couples TRBV7-9 to TRBJ1-1, with a weak D call TRBD1 (6 bases). Germline CDR1 is SEHNR and CDR2 is FQNEAQ (reference sequence). CDR3 length equals 16 residues. Trimming cost V 2 bases and J 1 base, with 14 bases left between them.

The chain uses TRBV23-1 and TRBJ2-7; D not resolved. TRBV23-1 qualifies as an ORF whose function is uncertain. CDR3 length: 16 residues. V shed 0 bases and J shed 3 bases, with 15 bases lying between them. The DNA of the CDR3 is TGCGCCAGCAGTCAATCGGGTCGGGTCCCCATCTACGAGCAGTACTTC. Its protein product is CASSQSGRVPIYEQYF.

The V and J genes are TRBV5-6 and TRBJ1-2; D gene ambiguous. The length of the CDR3 is 13 residues. Germline V lookup: CDR1 SGHDT, CDR2 YYEEEE. The V end was cut by 2 bases, the J end by 3 bases, with 8 bases between. The DNA for the CDR3 is TGTGCCAGCAGCTTCACGCGGGACTATGGCTACACCTTC. Protein: CASSFTRDYGYTF.

The genes are TRBV2 and TRBJ2-4, with a weak D call TRBD2 (5 bases). The CDR3 contains 16 residues. From germline, CDR1 is SNHLY and CDR2 FYNNEI. V lost 4 bases and J 0 bases, leaving 13 bases between the germline ends. The CDR3 loop reads CASSGWRTPAKNIQYF. The CDR3 coding sequence is TGTGCCAGCAGTGGCTGGAGGACGCCAGCCAAAAACATTCAGTACTTC. The whole variable domain, remainder taken from reference TRBV2 and TRBJ2-4, is EPEVTQTPSHQVTQMGQEVILRCVPISNHLYFYWYRQILGQKVEFLVSFYNNEISEKSEIFDDQFSVERPDGSNFTLKIRSTKLEDSAMYFCASSGWRTPAKNIQYFGAGTRLSVL.

V usage is TRBV25-1 and J usage is TRBJ2-5; 10 positions agree with TRBD1. The length of the CDR3 is 14 residues. Trimming cost V 4 bases and J 5 bases; bases outside gene matches: 4. Germline V gene lookup returns CDR1 MGHDK and CDR2 SYGVNS. The CDR3 DNA reads as TGTGCCAGCAGTGGCCGGACAGGGGGGGAGACCCAGTACTTC. Protein: CASSGRTGGETQYF. The full variable domain, with the rest looked up from reference TRBV25-1 and TRBJ2-5, is EADIYQTPRYLVIGTGKKITLECSQTMGHDKMYWYQQDPGMELHLIHYSYGVNSTEKGDLSSESTVSRIRTEHFPLTLESARPSHTSQYLCASSGRTGGETQYFGPGTRLLVL.

This clone was detected only a few times. The rearrangement joins TRBV27 to TRBJ2-3; possible D gene TRBD1, 5 bases. CDR3 size: 16 residues. V lost 1 base and J 2 bases, leaving 13 bases between the germline ends. CDR1 is MNHEY and CDR2 is SMNVEV in the germline V gene (reference sequence). The CDR3 protein is CASSLLGAGITDTQYF. In DNA form, the CDR3 reads TGTGCCAGCAGTTTATTAGGGGCTGGTATCACAGATACGCAGTATTTT.

There are a few counts of this clone. This chain joins TRBV25-1 and TRBJ1-1; no clear D gene. With 3 bases removed from V and 5 bases from J, the gap between germline ends came to 16 bases. Germline V lookup: CDR1 MGHDK, CDR2 SYGVNS. The CDR3 sequence is 15 residues long. This CDR3 reads CASSDHRGKRTEAFF. In DNA, the CDR3 is TGTGCCAGCAGTGACCACAGAGGGAAGCGTACTGAAGCTTTCTTT.

In DNA form, the CDR3 reads TGCAGCGTCACCCTAGCGGGAGTGGGGATGGGGAATGAGCAGTTCTTC. This encodes CSVTLAGVGMGNEQFF. V and J are TRBV29-1 and TRBJ2-1, with 10 bases that match TRBD2. J was trimmed by 7 bases and V by 6 bases; bases with no gene match: 15. CDR3 length equals 16 residues. The germline gives CDR1 SQVTM, CDR2 ANQGSEA.

The chain links TRBV7-3 to TRBJ2-1, with a possible D match to TRBD2 (5 bases). V dropped 2 bases and J dropped 4 bases, with 12 bases sitting between them. This CDR3 comprises 15 residues. The germline V gene has CDR1 SGHTA and CDR2 FQGTGA. CDR3 amino acids: CASSLHGSEYNEQFF. Written as DNA, the CDR3 is TGTGCCAGCAGCTTACATGGGAGTGAATACAATGAGCAGTTCTTC.

The chain employs TRBV7-9 and TRBJ2-1; a weak D match, TRBD1 (6 bases). Germline CDR1 SEHNR, CDR2 FQNEAQ (reference sequence). The V end lost 6 bases, the J end lost 5 bases, and 11 bases lay between the germline ends. CDR3 length: 13 residues. The CDR3 loop is CASRDSLHNEQFF. The CDR3, as DNA: TGTGCCAGCAGGGACAGCCTCCACAATGAGCAGTTCTTC.

This clone was counted between two and nine times. This chain connects TRBV6-6 to TRBJ1-2; the D is unclear. CDR1 is MNHNY, CDR2 SVGAGI, per germline (reference sequence). Trimming removed 4 bases at V and 4 bases at J, with 19 bases between. The CDR3 contains 16 residues. The CDR3 spells CASSSEVVPPPYGYTF. CDR3 coding DNA: TGTGCCAGCAGTTCGGAGGTGGTCCCACCGCCCTATGGCTACACCTTC.

V is TRBV18 and J is TRBJ2-1, with TRBD1 identical over 10 bases. The CDR3 has 16 amino acids. Germline assignment: CDR1 KGHSH and CDR2 LQKENI. Trimming at V came to 3 bases and at J to 1 base, leaving 3 bases not matched to a gene. CDR3 in amino acids: CASSPAGQGSYNEQFF. For the CDR3, the DNA is TGTGCCAGCTCACCGGCGGGACAGGGGTCCTACAATGAGCAGTTCTTC.

The chain carries TRBV11-3 and TRBJ1-1; perhaps TRBD1 as D (6 bases). V lost 1 base and J 4 bases, leaving 10 bases between the germline ends. Germline V CDR1 and CDR2: SGHNT, YENEEA. The CDR3 covers 14 residues. The CDR3 sequence is CASSLAGEGTEAFF. The CDR3 DNA sequence: TGTGCCAGCAGCTTAGCAGGGGAGGGCACTGAAGCTTTCTTT.

The rearrangement links TRBV10-1 to TRBJ1-4; D is unclear. The CDR3 contains 15 residues. Germline CDR1 is WNHNN and CDR2 is SYGVQD (reference sequence). Trimming took 0 bases from V and 5 from J, leaving 10 bases between them. This chain's CDR3 is CASSESTGMNEKLFF. In DNA, the CDR3 is TGCGCCAGCAGTGAGTCGACCGGGATGAATGAAAAACTGTTTTTT.

The sample holds a few counts of this clone. Additional DNA sequences in this sample encode the identical CDR3. This chain's CDR3 is CAGRTGGWTGELFF. The CDR3 coding sequence is TGTGCCGGAAGGACGGGGGGTTGGACCGGGGAGCTGTTTTTT. The V gene is TRBV6-1, the J gene TRBJ2-2, with 7 bases that match TRBD2. The CDR3 spans 14 residues. Looked up from germline, CDR1 is MNHNS and CDR2 is SASEGT. The V and J ends lost 11 bases and 5 bases, in that order; junction bases with no gene match: 11.